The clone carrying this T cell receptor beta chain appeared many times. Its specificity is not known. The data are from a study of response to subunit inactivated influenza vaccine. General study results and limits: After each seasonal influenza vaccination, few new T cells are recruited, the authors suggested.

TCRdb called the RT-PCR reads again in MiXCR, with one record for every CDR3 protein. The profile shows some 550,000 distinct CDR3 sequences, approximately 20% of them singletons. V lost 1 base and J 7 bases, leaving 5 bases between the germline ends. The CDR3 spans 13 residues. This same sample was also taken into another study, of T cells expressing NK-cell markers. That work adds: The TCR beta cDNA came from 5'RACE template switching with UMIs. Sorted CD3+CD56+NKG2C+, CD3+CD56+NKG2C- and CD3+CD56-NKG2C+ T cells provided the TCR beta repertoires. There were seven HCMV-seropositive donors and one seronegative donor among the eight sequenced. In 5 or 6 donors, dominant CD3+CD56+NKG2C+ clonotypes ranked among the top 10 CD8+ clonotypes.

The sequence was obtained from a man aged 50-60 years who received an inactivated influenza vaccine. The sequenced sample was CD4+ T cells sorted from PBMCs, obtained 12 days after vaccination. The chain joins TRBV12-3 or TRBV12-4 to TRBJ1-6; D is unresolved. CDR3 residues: CASSLGRNSPLHF. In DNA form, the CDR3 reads TGTGCCAGCAGTTTAGGGAGGAATTCACCCCTCCACTTT.